Presented here are 3 T cell receptor beta chains from one specimen sequenced in a study of T-cell memory formation after mild COVID-19 (dated by TCRdb to 2020 to 2022). The method was 5' RACE. Sequencer: Illumina NovaSeq 6000. TCRdb took the public reads, trimmed them with fastp at Q25, ran MiXCR for clone calling and kept in-frame beta chains. Rows are unified per CDR3 protein, each entry keeping the most common DNA and genes. The sample table holds approximately 500,000 distinct CDR3 sequences, of which approximately 25% were seen once. The ten biggest clones cover roughly an eighth of the sample. The sequencing sample was made of PBMCs or a T cell subset sorted from them (not recorded which). These receptors were obtained from an adult woman who had mild COVID-19 (a few samples of this study predate the infection). The sample titles of this study are shuffled in the database, so cell type and time point are left out; the donor was told from shared clones.

This clonotype appeared a few times. The genes are TRBV27 and TRBJ2-1; D possibly corresponds to TRBD2 (6 bases). The CDR3 is made up of 14 amino acids. The ends were cut back, 2 bases at V and 5 bases at J, with 10 bases in the middle. Germline lookup yields CDR1 MNHEY and CDR2 SMNVEV (reference sequence). CDR3 loop: CASSLGGWHNEQFF. CDR3 DNA: TGTGCCAGCAGTTTAGGAGGGTGGCACAATGAGCAGTTCTTC.

This clonotype was observed a few times. The chain couples TRBV25-1 to TRBJ2-1, with 12 bases lining up with TRBD2. V lost 9 bases and J lost 7; bases outside the gene matches: 7. CDR1 is MGHDK, CDR2 SYGVNS, per germline. CDR3 length: 14 amino acids. The CDR3 DNA sequence: TGTGCCAGTCTACTAGCGGGAGGAGTAAATGAGCAGTTCTTC. It encodes CASLLAGGVNEQFF.

The J gene is TRBJ2-5, the V gene TRBV5-5; D may be TRBD1 (5 bases). The V end was cut by 7 bases, the J end by 1 base, with 17 bases between. CDR3 length: 15 amino acids. Germline-derived CDR1 and CDR2 are SGHKS and YYEKEE (reference sequence). The CDR3 bases are TGTGCCAGCTTCGCCGCACAGGTGGGCCAAGAGACCCAGTACTTC. This encodes CASFAAQVGQETQYF. The whole variable domain, filled in from reference TRBV5-5 and TRBJ2-5, reads DAGVTQSPTHLIKTRGQQVTLRCSPISGHKSVSWYQQVLGQGPQFIFQYYEKEERGRGNFPDRFSARQFPNYSSELNVNALLLGDSALYLCASFAAQVGQETQYFGPGTRLLVL.